One and the same sample provided the 5 T cell receptor beta chains below, sequenced in a study of patients and donors after allogeneic stem cell transplantation. TCRdb re-called the RT-PCR reads through MiXCR, storing one row per CDR3 protein. The table includes about 8,800 distinct CDR3 sequences, roughly 4.3% detected once. The sample comprised blood, either unsorted or a sorted T cell fraction (not recorded which). The receptor set was obtained from a human donor who was either an allogeneic HSCT recipient or a stem cell or donor lymphocyte infusion donor (not recorded which). It is not recorded whose cells these are; they may come from a transplant donor.

Ten or more counts support this clonotype. The V and J genes are TRBV12-3 or TRBV12-4 and TRBJ2-2; 13 bases fit TRBD2. After removal of 6 bases from V and 6 bases from J, the junction contained 10 bases not matched to a gene. This CDR3 contains 17 residues. The CDR3 region has the DNA TGTGCCAGCAGCCTACTAGCGGGAGGGCCATCTGCCGGGGAGCTGTTTTTT. It translates to CASSLLAGGPSAGELFF.

This clonotype has a count of ten or more. This chain joins TRBV12-3 or TRBV12-4 and TRBJ2-7; TRBD1 agrees at 8 bases. The CDR3 contains 13 residues. V shed 5 bases, J shed 3 bases, and the junction held 3 bases outside the gene matches. The CDR3 bases are TGTGCCAGCAGTAGACAGGGGATCTACGAGCAGTACTTC. Protein: CASSRQGIYEQYF.

This clonotype was seen at least ten times. CDR3 loop: CASKVQGLAFF. The CDR3 DNA reads as TGTGCCAGCAAAGTACAGGGGCTGGCTTTCTTT. V and J are TRBV28 and TRBJ1-1; 7 positions agree with TRBD1. V was pared by 7 bases and J by 11 bases, with 7 bases of the junction left unmatched. This CDR3 is built from 11 residues. Germline CDR1 reads MDHEN; CDR2 reads SYDVKM. Full variable domain (missing parts from reference TRBV28 and TRBJ1-1): DVKVTQSSRYLVKRTGEKVFLECVQDMDHENMFWYRQDPGLGLRLIYFSYDVKMKEKGDIPEGYSVSREKKERFSLILESASTNQTSMYLCASKVQGLAFFGQGTRLTVV.

This clonotype is medium-sized by share. The V gene is TRBV5-1, the J gene TRBJ2-2, with unresolved D. The CDR3 loop spans 15 amino acids. Trimming shortened V by 4 bases and J by 4 bases, and 14 bases separated the two germline ends. In germline, CDR1 is SGHRS, CDR2 YFSETQ. The CDR3 loop is CASSGGPAPTGELFF. Here the CDR3 DNA reads TGCGCCAGCAGCGGCGGACCCGCCCCCACCGGGGAGCTGTTTTTT.

This clonotype came up many times. The V call is TRBV7-9, the J call TRBJ1-5; tentative D call: TRBD1 (5 bases). Germline V gene lookup returns CDR1 SEHNR and CDR2 FQNEAQ (reference sequence). The CDR3 contains 16 residues. V was cut by 0 bases and J by 5 bases, with 14 bases left in between. The CDR3 nucleotides read TGTGCCAGCAGCTTAGCGGGAGTGTCAGGGCATCAGCCCCAGCATTTT. Its protein product is CASSLAGVSGHQPQHF.